This TCR beta chain emerged from a study of a mutant IDH1 vaccine in newly diagnosed glioma (dated by TCRdb to about 2021). General notes on the study: Eight vaccinations were administered to patients in weeks 1, 3, 5, 7, 11, 15, 19 and 23, corresponding to visits V03 through V10. Longitudinal TCRB deep sequencing was performed for around 23 treated patients wherever samples were available for exploratory analyses. Prior to enrollment, patients had been given standard therapy consisting of radiotherapy alone, temozolomide alone, or radiochemotherapy with temozolomide, with the combination given to most patients. Of the approximately 30 treated patients, roughly 60% were male and roughly 40% were female, and a mean age of roughly 37 years was recorded. Six visits were used for peripheral blood collection: V03 (baseline), V05, V07, V10, V12 and V13. Vaccination began 4-6 weeks after radiotherapy alone, or alongside temozolomide cycles in the chemotherapy-containing groups.

This clone is judged medium-sized (0.01 to 0.1%). The antigen it binds to is not known. No per-base quality is available; no much larger clone lies one base away. The trim is 3 bases for V and 6 bases for J, with a gap of 11 bases between the germline ends. Reading from cysteine to phenylalanine, the CDR3 counts 13 amino acids. Just CDR3 DNA is preserved here, 39 bases in frame from base 1. Sequences MNHEY (CDR1) and SMNVEV (CDR2) are obtained from the germline V gene (reference sequence). The sample's time point label, in plain terms: week 5, during vaccination. Each vaccine dose, consisting of 300 ug of a 20-mer mutant IDH1 peptide in Montanide, was administered subcutaneously with topical imiquimod. Donors had newly diagnosed WHO grade 3 or 4 IDH1-mutant astrocytomas with loss of nuclear ATRX. The samples were drawn from NOA16, a multicentre, single-arm, open-label phase I trial in Germany that tested a mutant IDH1 peptide vaccine in humans for the first time. Genomic DNA for TCRB sequencing was isolated from EDTA blood with the DNeasy Blood and Tissue Kit.

Preparation of the library involved the immunoSEQ multiplex PCR assay. The hsTCRB Kit was used according to the manufacturer's protocol to amplify rearranged TCR beta chain sequences. Sequencing of TCRB libraries was carried out on an Illumina MiSeq. The study's own analysis went as follows. The kit vendor's proprietary platform handled demultiplexing, trimming and gene mapping. TCRdb carries this immuneACCESS record with in-frame sequences only. Its versions omit some clonotypes, under half of them owing to an unresolved V gene in the studies checked, with the rest unexplained. The DNA was the basis for D and trimming; V, J and clone size are from that table. The sample data list tens of thousands of clones, and around 78% of these were observed just once. About 5% of the sample is in the top ten clones. Study-wide conclusions, independent of this receptor: It was noted by the authors that analyses of patient blood samples could not be reproduced owing to sample limitations. Immune responses induced by the vaccine were seen in around 93% of patients across multiple MHC alleles. PBMC samples for TCRB deep sequencing were selected based on availability. No apparent relationship was observed between pseudoprogression and alterations in the top peripheral T cell clonotypes detected by TCRB sequencing.

The sequence came from a man in his forties or fifties with glioma. This specimen was PBMCs, taken from a glioma patient whose treatment included an IDH1 peptide vaccine. The chain was built from TRBV27 and TRBJ1-2; possibly the D gene is TRBD1, per 6 matching bases. The nucleotide sequence is TGTGCCAGCAGTTTTGTGGCAGGGGATGGCTACACCTTC. It translates to CASSFVAGDGYTF.